The next 26 T cell receptor beta chains were all read from a single sample in a study of T cells in Graves' hyperthyroidism and ophthalmopathy (dated by TCRdb to the late 2010s). The library was obtained by multiplex PCR. Instrument on record: Illumina HiSeq 2000. The TCR beta CDR3 regions were amplified from RNA transcripts. For the first round of RT-PCR on the TCR CDR3, the HTBI primer set was used together with the Qiagen OneStep RT-PCR kit. Through fastp at Q25 and MiXCR, TCRdb rebuilt clones from the public reads, retaining in-frame beta chains. Rows with a matching CDR3 protein are joined into one entry that keeps the most common DNA and genes. The sample table lists some 360,000 distinct CDR3 sequences, roughly 14% of them with a count of one. 9.5% to 11% of the sample goes to the ten largest clones. Sequencing used blood. These TCRs come from a woman in her sixties with Graves' hyperthyroidism.

Many counts were recorded for this clonotype. J is TRBJ1-2 and V is TRBV6-8; D unclear. V was cut by 0 bases and J by 2 bases, with 4 bases left in between. Per the germline V gene, CDR1 is MNHGY and CDR2 is SAAAGT. The CDR3 totals 13 residues. CDR3 region: CASSYSGNYGYTF. Here the CDR3 DNA reads TGTGCCAGCAGTTACTCGGGGAACTATGGCTACACCTTC.

The CDR3 nucleotides read TGTGCCTGGAGTGGACTAGCGGGAGGATCAGATACGCAGTATTTT. It yields the protein CAWSGLAGGSDTQYF. This chain joins TRBV30 and TRBJ2-3; 13 bases are shared with TRBD2. V was clipped by 1 base and J by 4 bases; unmatched bases: 2. The CDR3 is 15 amino acids. CDR1 is GTSNPN, CDR2 SVGIG, per germline (reference sequence).

As concerns this clonotype: A much bigger clone sits one base away, suggesting this may be a read error. V gene TRBV7-9 combines with J gene TRBJ2-7; D gene uncertain. V lost 3 bases to trimming and J lost 0 bases, with 6 bases between them. Germline lookup yields CDR1 SEHNR and CDR2 FQNEAQ (reference sequence). The CDR3 totals 13 residues. In nucleotides, the CDR3 is TGTGCCAGCAGCTTGGACGACTCCTACGAGCAGTACTTC. It specifies CASSLDDSYEQYF.

The CDR3 here is CASSQTSGKVNVEYF. The CDR3 bases are TGTGCCAGCAGTCAGACTAGCGGGAAGGTCAATGTGGAGTACTTC. The J gene is TRBJ2-7, the V gene TRBV2; 11 bases fit TRBD2. Per germline, CDR1 SNHLY and CDR2 FYNNEI. The CDR3 runs to 15 residues. Trimming at V came to 5 bases and at J to 11 bases, leaving 14 bases not matched to a gene.

This chain uses TRBV3-1 with TRBJ1-1, with D uncertain. V gave up 1 base and J gave up 5 bases, with 20 bases separating them. This CDR3 is 17 amino acids long. The germline V gene has CDR1 LGHDT and CDR2 YNNKEL (reference sequence). Here the CDR3 DNA reads TGTGCCAGCAGCCAAGGGGTCCTTATCGGCCTGAGAACTGAAGCTTTCTTT. Its protein product is CASSQGVLIGLRTEAFF. The full variable domain, rest sourced from reference TRBV3-1 and TRBJ1-1, is DTAVSQTPKYLVTQMGNDKSIKCEQNLGHDTMYWYKQDSKKFLKIMFSYNNKELIINETVPNRFSPKSPDKAHLNLHINSLELGDSAVYFCASSQGVLIGLRTEAFFGQGTRLTVV.

This clonotype was counted between two and nine times. This CDR3 reads CATSREGSLVHEQYF. CDR3 bases: TGTGCCACCAGCAGAGAGGGGTCTCTAGTCCACGAGCAGTACTTC. J is TRBJ2-7 and V is TRBV15; D unresolved. Per germline, CDR1 LNHNV and CDR2 YYDKDF (reference sequence). The CDR3 sequence is 15 residues long. V shed 0 bases and J shed 5 bases, with 14 bases lying between them.

This clonotype was seen ten or more times. DNA for the CDR3: TGTGCCAGCAGCCCATCGCTAAGTGGATACGAGCAGTACTTC. Residues: CASSPSLSGYEQYF. The chain combines TRBV11-2 with TRBJ2-7; D unresolved. V was shortened by 5 bases and J by 4 bases, with 15 bases between the two germline ends. Germline CDR1 and CDR2: SGHAT and FQNNGV. The CDR3 contains 14 residues.

This clonotype occurred many times. The chain has TRBV11-2 and TRBJ2-3; D may be TRBD1 (5 bases). The CDR3 extends over 15 amino acids. The germline V gene has CDR1 SGHAT and CDR2 FQNNGV. The V gene lost 3 bases and the J gene lost 5 bases, with 15 bases spanning the gap. The DNA for the CDR3 is TGTGCCAGCAGCTTGGCCTGGCAGGGTCAAGATACGCAGTATTTT. This encodes CASSLAWQGQDTQYF.

This clonotype was recorded at least ten times. CDR3 protein: CSVEEGVDTQYF. In nucleotides, the CDR3 is TGCAGCGTTGAAGAGGGGGTGGATACGCAGTATTTT. The chain has TRBV29-1 and TRBJ2-3, with D perhaps being TRBD1 or TRBD2 (5 bases each). There are 12 residues in the CDR3. V lost 0 bases, J lost 6 bases, and 7 bases lay in between. Germline V gives CDR1 SQVTM, CDR2 ANQGSEA.

In the case of this clonotype: Compared with germline, one end of the junction differs, possibly owing to a read error. This rearrangement joins TRBV4-1 to TRBJ2-1; unclear D gene. The CDR3 contains 16 residues. CDR1 is MGHRA, CDR2 YSYEKL, per germline. CDR3 bases: TGCGCCGGCAGCCAAGATTTCCAGAGCTCCTACAATGAGCAGTTCTTC. This sequence encodes CAGSQDFQSSYNEQFF.

This clonotype was observed at least ten times. The rearrangement links TRBV3-1 to TRBJ2-3; 7 bases are shared with TRBD2. This CDR3 contains 15 residues. V shed 2 bases, J shed 2 bases, and the junction held 4 bases outside the gene matches. From germline, CDR1 is LGHDT and CDR2 YNNKEL (reference sequence). The CDR3 loop is CASSQRDYPTDTQYF. CDR3 DNA sequence: TGTGCCAGCAGCCAACGGGACTACCCCACAGATACGCAGTATTTT.

This clonotype was observed a handful of times. The chain carries TRBV10-3 and TRBJ2-7, with 9 bases fitting TRBD1. Germline CDR1 and CDR2: ENHRY and SYGVKD. The CDR3 covers 13 residues. With V trimmed by 10 bases and J by 5 bases, 9 bases remained unmatched. CDR3 amino acids: CATTGQGSDEQYF. CDR3 DNA: TGTGCCACCACGGGACAGGGAAGCGACGAGCAGTACTTC.

This clonotype was counted ten times or more. The J gene is TRBJ1-4, the V gene TRBV7-9; weak D call: TRBD1 (5 bases). Per the germline V gene, CDR1 is SEHNR and CDR2 is FQNEAQ (reference sequence). Trimming left V 7 bases short and J 7 bases short, with 19 bases between. The CDR3 has 15 residues. In DNA form, the CDR3 reads TGTGCCAGCACCAAAAGTGGGGGAACGTTTGAAAAACTGTTTTTT. Translation gives CASTKSGGTFEKLFF.

This clonotype turned up a few times. The CDR3 region is CASSLSGWGNQPQHF. The CDR3 DNA is TGTGCCAGCAGTTTATCGGGGTGGGGCAATCAGCCCCAGCATTTT. This chain joins TRBV27 and TRBJ1-5; D call uncertain. CDR1 is MNHEY, CDR2 SMNVEV, per germline (reference sequence). The CDR3 has 15 amino acids. V was pared by 0 bases and J by 2 bases, with 8 bases between.

This clonotype was detected many times. J is TRBJ2-1 and V is TRBV28; 12 nucleotides line up with TRBD2. Germline V gene sequence: CDR1 MDHEN, CDR2 SYDVKM. V shed 6 bases and J 6 bases; nucleotides not matched to a gene: 9. This CDR3 spans 16 amino acids. CDR3 nucleotides: TGTGCCAGCAGCCCGTTGGGACTAGCGGGCCCCAATGAGCAGTTCTTC. Protein: CASSPLGLAGPNEQFF.

This clonotype came up many times. This chain joins TRBV27 and TRBJ2-3; maybe TRBD2 (6 bases). Trimming stripped 6 bases from V and 6 bases from J, with 13 bases between. This CDR3 contains 13 residues. Germline lookup yields CDR1 MNHEY and CDR2 SMNVEV (reference sequence). In DNA form, the CDR3 reads TGTGCCAGCAGGCCGGGGGATAGGGATACGCAGTATTTT. Translated: CASRPGDRDTQYF.

The chain has TRBV4-1 and TRBJ2-1, with D hard to call. The CDR3 is made up of 12 amino acids. Per germline, CDR1 MGHRA and CDR2 YSYEKL. The ends were cut back, 1 base at V and 5 bases at J, with 3 bases in the middle. In nucleotides, the CDR3 is TGCGCCAGCAGCCAAGTTCACAATGAGCAGTTCTTC. Translation gives CASSQVHNEQFF.

In this sample, this clonotype turned up many times. The V and J genes are TRBV7-9 and TRBJ2-5; 10 bases fit TRBD2. Per the germline V gene, CDR1 is SEHNR and CDR2 is FQNEAQ (reference sequence). This CDR3 contains 14 residues. V dropped 5 bases and J dropped 7; count of bases not matched to a gene: 7. The CDR3, as DNA: TGTGCCAGCAGCCCTAGCGGGAGTGGCGGGACCCAGTACTTC. It translates to CASSPSGSGGTQYF.

The chain uses TRBV6-2 or TRBV6-3 and TRBJ1-4; 11 bases agree with TRBD1. Germline trimming cut 7 bases from V and 8 bases from J; bases unmatched to any gene: 6. This CDR3 spans 14 amino acids. In germline, CDR1 is MNHEY, CDR2 SVGEGT. The CDR3 region has the DNA TGTGCCAGCATCTCGGGACAGGGGGTAGAAAAACTGTTTTTT. Translation: CASISGQGVEKLFF.

The V and J genes are TRBV29-1 and TRBJ2-1; D uncertain. The CDR3 covers 14 residues. V shed 3 bases and J shed 2 bases, with 11 bases lying between them. From germline, CDR1 is SQVTM and CDR2 ANQGSEA. The CDR3 sequence: CSVDGRNTYNEQFF. The CDR3 nucleotides read TGCAGCGTTGACGGCAGGAACACCTACAATGAGCAGTTCTTC.

The sample holds many counts of this clonotype. V gene TRBV18 combines with J gene TRBJ2-5; 7 bases are a match to TRBD2. Unmatched junction bases numbered 5, after V lost 0 bases and J lost 4 bases. CDR1 and CDR2 (germline): KGHSH, LQKENI. This CDR3 region has 15 residues. This chain's CDR3 is CASSPPGGRAETQYF. CDR3 in DNA: TGTGCCAGCTCACCACCGGGAGGGCGCGCAGAGACCCAGTACTTC. Based on the CDR3 plus reference TRBV18 and TRBJ2-5, the full variable domain is NAGVMQNPRHLVRRRGQEARLRCSPMKGHSHVYWYRQLPEEGLKFMVYLQKENIIDESGMPKERFSAEFPKEGPSILRIQQVVRGDSAAYFCASSPPGGRAETQYFGPGTRLLVL.

This clonotype was recorded at least ten times. In nucleotides, the CDR3 is TGTGCCAGCAGTTTTTTGACAGCTCAAGCCTTTTATGGCTACACCTTC. Its translation is CASSFLTAQAFYGYTF. The chain links TRBV27 to TRBJ1-2; D is perhaps TRBD1 (5 bases). Germline V gene data show CDR1 as MNHEY and CDR2 as SMNVEV (reference sequence). CDR3 size: 16 residues. Trimming removed 3 bases from V and 5 bases from J, with 19 bases in between.

This clonotype showed up many times. This sequence joins TRBV18 and TRBJ2-7, with 10 bases fitting TRBD1. The CDR3 is 15 residues long. Per the germline V gene, CDR1 is KGHSH and CDR2 is LQKENI. Trimming took 5 bases from V and 6 from J; bases not matched to a gene: 10. DNA of the CDR3: TGTGCCAGCTCATTGGCCGGGACAGGGGCGCGCGAGCAGTACTTC. Protein: CASSLAGTGAREQYF.

This clonotype was counted ten times or more. The rearrangement links TRBV3-1 to TRBJ1-2; perhaps TRBD1 as D (5 bases). Trimming pared 0 bases from V and 6 bases from J, leaving 17 bases between. The CDR3 sequence is 16 residues long. CDR1 and CDR2 from the germline V gene are LGHDT and YNNKEL (reference sequence). The CDR3 reads CASSQDPGDSSDGYTF. The CDR3 DNA reads as TGTGCCAGCAGCCAAGATCCCGGGGACTCAAGTGATGGCTACACCTTC.

The rearrangement uses TRBV4-1 and TRBJ2-1; a possible D gene is TRBD1 (5 bases). Deletions cut 2 bases from V and 7 bases from J, with 12 bases between. The CDR3 sequence is 14 residues long. Germline CDR1 MGHRA, CDR2 YSYEKL. The CDR3 is CASSQMPGPNEQFF. CDR3 nucleotide sequence: TGCGCCAGCAGCCAAATGCCAGGGCCTAATGAGCAGTTCTTC.

This clonotype has ten or more counts. J is TRBJ2-7 and V is TRBV3-1, with 9 bases lining up with TRBD2. CDR3 length: 16 residues. The germline V gene has CDR1 LGHDT and CDR2 YNNKEL (reference sequence). The ends lost 4 bases at V and 2 bases at J; junction bases unmatched: 9. The CDR3 DNA reads TGTGCCAGCAGCCTAAGCGGGAGGCCTATTACCTACGAGCAGTACTTC. Translated, it gives CASSLSGRPITYEQYF.